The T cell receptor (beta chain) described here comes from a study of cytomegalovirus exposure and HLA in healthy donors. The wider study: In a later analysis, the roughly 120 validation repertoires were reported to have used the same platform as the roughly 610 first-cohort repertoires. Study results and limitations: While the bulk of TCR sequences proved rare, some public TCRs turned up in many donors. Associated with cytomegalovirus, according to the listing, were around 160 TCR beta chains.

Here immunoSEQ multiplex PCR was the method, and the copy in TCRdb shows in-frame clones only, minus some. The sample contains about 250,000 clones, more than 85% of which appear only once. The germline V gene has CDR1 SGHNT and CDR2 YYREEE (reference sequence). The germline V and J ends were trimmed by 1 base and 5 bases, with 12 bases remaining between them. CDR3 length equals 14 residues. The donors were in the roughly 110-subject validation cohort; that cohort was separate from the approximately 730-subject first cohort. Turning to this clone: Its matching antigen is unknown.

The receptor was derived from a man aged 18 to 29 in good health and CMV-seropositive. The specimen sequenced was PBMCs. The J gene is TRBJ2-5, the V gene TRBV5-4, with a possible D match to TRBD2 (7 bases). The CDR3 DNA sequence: TGTGCCAGCAGCTTGAACAGGGAGGGGGAGACCCAGTACTTC. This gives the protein CASSLNREGETQYF.